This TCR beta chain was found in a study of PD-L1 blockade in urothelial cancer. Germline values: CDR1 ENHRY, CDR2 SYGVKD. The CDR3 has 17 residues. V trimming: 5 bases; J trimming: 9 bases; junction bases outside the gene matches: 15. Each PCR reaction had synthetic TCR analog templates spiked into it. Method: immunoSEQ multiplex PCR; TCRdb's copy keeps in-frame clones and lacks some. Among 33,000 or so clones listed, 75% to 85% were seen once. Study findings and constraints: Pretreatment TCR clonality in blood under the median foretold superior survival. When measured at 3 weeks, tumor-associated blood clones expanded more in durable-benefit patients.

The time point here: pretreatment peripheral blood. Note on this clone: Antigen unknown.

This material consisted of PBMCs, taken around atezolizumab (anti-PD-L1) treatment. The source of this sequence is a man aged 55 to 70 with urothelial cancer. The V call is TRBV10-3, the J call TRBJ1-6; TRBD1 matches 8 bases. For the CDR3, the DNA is TGTGCCATCAGTCTTACTGGACAGGGAGACATTAGTTCACCCCTCCACTTT. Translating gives CAISLTGQGDISSPLHF.